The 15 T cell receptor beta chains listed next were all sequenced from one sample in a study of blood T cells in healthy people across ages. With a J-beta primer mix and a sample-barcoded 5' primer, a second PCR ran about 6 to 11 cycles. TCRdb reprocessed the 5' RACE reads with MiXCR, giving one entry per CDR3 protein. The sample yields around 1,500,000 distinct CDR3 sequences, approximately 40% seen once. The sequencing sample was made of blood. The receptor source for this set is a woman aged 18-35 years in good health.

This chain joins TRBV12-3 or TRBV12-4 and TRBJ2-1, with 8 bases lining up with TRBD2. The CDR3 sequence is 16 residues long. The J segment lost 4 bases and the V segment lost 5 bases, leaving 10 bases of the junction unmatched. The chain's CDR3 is CASSEKIAGLYNEQFF. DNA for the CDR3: TGTGCCAGCAGTGAAAAAATAGCGGGACTGTACAATGAGCAGTTCTTC.

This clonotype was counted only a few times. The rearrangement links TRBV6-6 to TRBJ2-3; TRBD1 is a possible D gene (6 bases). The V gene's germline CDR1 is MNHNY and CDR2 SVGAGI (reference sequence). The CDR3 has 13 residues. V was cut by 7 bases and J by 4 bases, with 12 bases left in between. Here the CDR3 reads CASTEGDADTQYF. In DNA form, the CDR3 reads TGTGCCAGCACCGAGGGGGATGCAGATACGCAGTATTTT.

The CDR3 region has the DNA TGTGCCAGCAGCCCAGGACAGGGCGTAGGTGGCGGGGAGCTGTTTTTT. This gives the protein CASSPGQGVGGGELFF. J is TRBJ2-2 and V is TRBV5-5, with 8 bases identical to TRBD1. Germline CDR1 and CDR2: SGHKS and YYEKEE (reference sequence). CDR3 size: 16 residues. V lost 4 bases to trimming and J lost 7 bases; unmatched junction nucleotides: 12.

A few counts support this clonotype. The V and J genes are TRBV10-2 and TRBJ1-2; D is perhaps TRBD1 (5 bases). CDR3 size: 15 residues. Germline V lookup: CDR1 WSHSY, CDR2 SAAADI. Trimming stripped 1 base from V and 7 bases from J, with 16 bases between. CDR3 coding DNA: TGCGCCAGCAGTGAGTGGGGACGGGGAGCGCGTGGCTACACCTTC. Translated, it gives CASSEWGRGARGYTF.

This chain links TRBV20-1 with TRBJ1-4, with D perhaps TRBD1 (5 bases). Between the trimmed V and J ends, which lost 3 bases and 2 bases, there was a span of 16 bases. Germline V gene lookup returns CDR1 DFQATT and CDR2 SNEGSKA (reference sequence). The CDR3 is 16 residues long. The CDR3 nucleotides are TGCAGTGCTAGCAACCCAGGGCTCGGTACTAATGAAAAACTGTTTTTT. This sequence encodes CSASNPGLGTNEKLFF.

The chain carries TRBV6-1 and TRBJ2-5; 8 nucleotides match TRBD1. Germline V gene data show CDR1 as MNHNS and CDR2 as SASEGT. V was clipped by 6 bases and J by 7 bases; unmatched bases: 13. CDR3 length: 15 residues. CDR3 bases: TGTGCCAGCAGCCGGACAGGGAAACCCCCAGCGACCCAGTACTTC. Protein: CASSRTGKPPATQYF.

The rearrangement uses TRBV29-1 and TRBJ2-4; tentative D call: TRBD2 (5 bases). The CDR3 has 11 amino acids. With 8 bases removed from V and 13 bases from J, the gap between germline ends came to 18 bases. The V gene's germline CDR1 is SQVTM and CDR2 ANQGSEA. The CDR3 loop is CSLLGDGEQYF. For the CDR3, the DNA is TGCAGCCTACTGGGAGATGGTGAGCAGTACTTC.

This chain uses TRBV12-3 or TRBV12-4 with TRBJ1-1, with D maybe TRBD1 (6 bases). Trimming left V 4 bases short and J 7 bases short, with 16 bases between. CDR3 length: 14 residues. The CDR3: CASSSRGAFSEAFF. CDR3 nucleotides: TGTGCCAGCAGTTCCCGGGGGGCTTTTAGTGAAGCTTTCTTT.

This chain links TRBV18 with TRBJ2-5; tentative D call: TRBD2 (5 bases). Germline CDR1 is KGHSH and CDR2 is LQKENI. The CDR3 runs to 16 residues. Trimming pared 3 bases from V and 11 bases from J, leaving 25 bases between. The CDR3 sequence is CASSPPTGLENNEQYF. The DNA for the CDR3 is TGTGCCAGCTCACCTCCGACTGGACTGGAAAACAATGAGCAGTACTTC.

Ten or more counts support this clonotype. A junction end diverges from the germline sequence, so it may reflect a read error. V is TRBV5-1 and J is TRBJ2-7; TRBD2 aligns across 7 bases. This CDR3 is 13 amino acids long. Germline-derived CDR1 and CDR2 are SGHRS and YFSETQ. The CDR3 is CASSLGGFREQYF. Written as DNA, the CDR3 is TGTGCCAGCAGCTTGGGAGGGTTCCGCGAGCAGTACTTC. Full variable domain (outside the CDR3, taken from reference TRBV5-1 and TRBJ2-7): KAGVTQTPRYLIKTRGQQVTLSCSPISGHRSVSWYQQTPGQGLQFLFEYFSETQRNKGNFPGRFSGRQFSNSRSEMNVSTLELGDSALYLCASSLGGFREQYFGPGTRLTVT.

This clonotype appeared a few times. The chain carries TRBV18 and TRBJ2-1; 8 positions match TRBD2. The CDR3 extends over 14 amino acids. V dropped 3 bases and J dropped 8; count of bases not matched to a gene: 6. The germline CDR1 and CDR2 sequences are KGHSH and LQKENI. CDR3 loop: CASSPLGLGYEQFF. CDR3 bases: TGTGCCAGCTCACCCTTGGGACTAGGGTATGAGCAGTTCTTC.

CDR3 protein: CASRSGASYEQFF. In nucleotides, the CDR3 is TGTGCCTCTCGTTCGGGGGCTTCCTACGAGCAGTTCTTC. This chain connects TRBV7-9 to TRBJ2-1; the D gene could be TRBD1 or TRBD2 (6 bases each). CDR1 is SEHNR, CDR2 FQNEAQ, per germline (reference sequence). V lost 11 bases to trimming and J lost 10 bases, with 21 bases between them. This CDR3 region has 13 residues.

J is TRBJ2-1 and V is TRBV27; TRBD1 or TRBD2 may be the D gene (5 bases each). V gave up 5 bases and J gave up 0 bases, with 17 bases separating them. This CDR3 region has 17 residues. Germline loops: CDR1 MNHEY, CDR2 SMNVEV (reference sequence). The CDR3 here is CASSRSTGGSSYNEQFF. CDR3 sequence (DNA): TGTGCCAGCAGTAGGTCAACAGGTGGGAGCTCCTACAATGAGCAGTTCTTC.

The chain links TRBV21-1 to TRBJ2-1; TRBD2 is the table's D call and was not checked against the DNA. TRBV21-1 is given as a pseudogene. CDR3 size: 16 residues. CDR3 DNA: TGTGCCAGCAGCAAGGCGAGGACTAGCGCTCACAATGAGCAGTTCTTC. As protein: CASSKARTSAHNEQFF.

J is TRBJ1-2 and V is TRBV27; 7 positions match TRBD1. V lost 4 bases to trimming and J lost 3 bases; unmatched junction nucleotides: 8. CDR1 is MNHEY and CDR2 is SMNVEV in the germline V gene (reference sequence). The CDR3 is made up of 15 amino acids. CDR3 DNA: TGTGCCAGCAGTTCACACAGGGGATTACACTATGGCTACACCTTC. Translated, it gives CASSSHRGLHYGYTF.